This is a list of T cell receptor beta chains from one sample in a study of T cell responses to AZD1222 COVID-19 vaccine. Clones were sequenced by immunoSEQ multiplex PCR, and TCRdb holds only the in-frame ones, with some missing. Here the sample spans 120,000 to 150,000 clones, about 90% being singletons. The sample consisted of peripheral blood, taken 28 days after the second dose of the MenACWY control vaccine. The receptors were gathered from an adult who received the MenACWY meningococcal vaccine as a control. Both conserved end residues are part of each CDR3. The order of the fields is V gene, J gene, D gene, clone size, CDR3 DNA, CDR3 protein. A D gene is named only where the DNA matches it firmly. Clone size, where shown, is once, few, many, or a class for clones that have expanded.

TRBV28	TRBJ2-7	TRBD1	.	TGTGCCAGCAGGGGACAGGGTCGCGAGCAGTACTTC	CASRGQGREQYF
TRBV28	TRBJ1-3	.	.	TGTGCCAGCAGCCTATCGACAGAGCCTCTAAACACCATATATTTT	CASSLSTEPLNTIYF
TRBV2	TRBJ1-2	.	.	TGTGCCAGCAGTCAAGACGGAAAGGATGGCTACACCTTC	CASSQDGKDGYTF
TRBV6-5	TRBJ1-1	TRBD1	.	TGTGCCAGCACCCCGGAGGGGGCAAGGACTGAAGCTTTCTTT	CASTPEGARTEAFF
TRBV6-6	TRBJ1-1	.	.	TGTGCCAGCAGTTATGATATAGACAGTGAAGCTTTCTTT	CASSYDIDSEAFF
TRBV10-3	TRBJ2-5	.	once	TGTGCCATCGGTTCACAGACAGTTGAGACCCAGTACTTC	CAIGSQTVETQYF
TRBV7-9	TRBJ2-3	TRBD2	.	TGTGCCAGCAGCACAGGGACTAGCGGGGTCACAGATACGCAGTATTTT	CASSTGTSGVTDTQYF
TRBV12-3/TRBV12-4	TRBJ2-3	.	once	TGTGCCAGCGGAGGGACTACAGATACGCAGTATTTT	CASGGTTDTQYF
TRBV7-9	TRBJ2-4	.	few	TGTGCCAGCAGCGGAAACAGGGCGGGGGTAGCCAAAAACATTCAGTACTTC	CASSGNRAGVAKNIQYF
TRBV28	TRBJ2-5	.	.	TGTGCCAGCAGTCAACGGGACTCTTGGGGGGAGACCCAGTACTTC	CASSQRDSWGETQYF
TRBV5-8	TRBJ1-4	TRBD1	.	TGTGCCAGCAGGCCGGGACAGACTTCTAATGAAAAACTGTTTTTT	CASRPGQTSNEKLFF
TRBV21-1	TRBJ2-7	.	.	TGTGCCAGCAGCACAATGCAGACAGGGTGTTTCCACGAGCAGTACTTC	CASSTMQTGCFHEQYF
TRBV28	TRBJ1-1	TRBD1	.	TGTGCCAGCAGGCCGGGACAGTCCACTGAAGCTTTCTTT	CASRPGQSTEAFF
TRBV18	TRBJ2-2	.	.	TGTGCCAGCTCACCGGAGGAGGGGGTTTCCGGGGAGCTGTTTTTT	CASSPEEGVSGELFF
TRBV3-1/TRBV3-2	TRBJ2-7	TRBD2	.	TGTGCCAGCAGCTATCTTAGCGGGGGATACGAGCAGTACTTC	CASSYLSGGYEQYF
TRBV24-1	TRBJ1-2	TRBD1	.	TGTGCCACCAGTGACCCGACCCTGACAGGGCTTGATGGCTACACCTTC	CATSDPTLTGLDGYTF
TRBV12-3/TRBV12-4	TRBJ2-7	.	.	TGTGCCAGCAGTTTAGGAACAGGCTACGAGCAGTACTTC	CASSLGTGYEQYF
TRBV9	TRBJ2-3	TRBD2	.	TGTGCCAGCAGCGTCCTCAGCGGGGAGATCACAGATACGCAGTATTTT	CASSVLSGEITDTQYF
TRBV5-1	TRBJ2-7	.	.	TGCGCCAGCAGCCCCGCGTACCACGAGCAGTACTTC	CASSPAYHEQYF
TRBV9	TRBJ2-3	.	.	TGTGCCAGCAGCGCACTAGCCTGGGGCACAGATACGCAGTATTTT	CASSALAWGTDTQYF
TRBV5-1	TRBJ2-3	.	.	TGCGCCAGCAGCTTGGACAGAGGCACAGATACGCAGTATTTT	CASSLDRGTDTQYF
TRBV18	TRBJ2-7	.	.	TGTGCCAGCTCACCAAACCCAGGGGTGGCTTCCTACGAGCAGTACTTC	CASSPNPGVASYEQYF
TRBV15	TRBJ2-7	TRBD2	.	TGTGCCACCAGCGGAAGCGGGAGGCGCAATTACGAGCAGTACTTC	CATSGSGRRNYEQYF
TRBV18	TRBJ2-1	TRBD2	.	TGTGCCAGCTCAGCGATACTAGCGAGCTCCTACAATGAGCAGTTCTTC	CASSAILASSYNEQFF
TRBV11-2	TRBJ2-5	TRBD1	.	TGTGCCAGCAGCTCCGGGACAGGGGTTTCGGAGACCCAGTACTTC	CASSSGTGVSETQYF
TRBV7-9	TRBJ2-2	.	few	TGTGCCAGCAGCTTGGTTCGGTCAGGGTCGCCCGGGGAGCTGTTTTTT	CASSLVRSGSPGELFF
TRBV7-2	TRBJ1-4	TRBD1	.	TGTGCCAGCAGCTCTACAGGGGCGAGAAATGAAAAACTGTTTTTT	CASSSTGARNEKLFF
TRBV2	TRBJ1-1	.	.	TGTGCCAGCAGTGAAGGCTGGGGGGACCGGGGTGTAGCTTTCTTT	CASSEGWGDRGVAFF
TRBV28	TRBJ2-3	TRBD2	.	TGTGCCAGCGTATCTTTGACGGGACTAGCCCTCCCAGATACGCAGTATTTT	CASVSLTGLALPDTQYF
TRBV2	TRBJ1-4	.	.	TGTGCCAGCAGTGTAGGTTCAACTAATGAAAAACTGTTTTTT	CASSVGSTNEKLFF
TRBV5-1	TRBJ1-1	TRBD1	.	TGCGCCAGCAGCTTGGCGGGACAGGGGTGGACTGAAGCTTTCTTT	CASSLAGQGWTEAFF
TRBV28	TRBJ1-2	.	.	TGTGCCAGCAGTTTGATTGGGGGGGCCGGCTACACCTTC	CASSLIGGAGYTF
TRBV14	TRBJ2-3	.	.	TGTGCCAGCAGCCAAGGGAGCACAGATACGCAGTATTTT	CASSQGSTDTQYF
TRBV7-3	TRBJ1-1	.	.	TGTGCCAGCAGCTACGACGGCATGAACACTGAAGCTTTCTTT	CASSYDGMNTEAFF
TRBV3-1/TRBV3-2	TRBJ2-7	TRBD2	.	TGTGCCAGCAACCAAATGGGAGCGGGGCAGTACGAGCAGTACTTC	CASNQMGAGQYEQYF
TRBV6-2/TRBV6-3	TRBJ2-4	TRBD1	.	TGTGCCAGCAGTTACGGACAGGGTGGATACATTCAGTACTTC	CASSYGQGGYIQYF
TRBV5-1	TRBJ1-1	.	.	TGCGCCAGCAGCCCGACATGGGTCGTCACTGAAGCTTTCTTT	CASSPTWVVTEAFF
TRBV28	TRBJ1-4	TRBD1	.	TGTGCCAGCAGGGTGACAGGGTCGGAACGTGAAAAACTGTTTTTT	CASRVTGSEREKLFF
TRBV28	TRBJ1-5	.	.	TGTGCCAGCAGTTTAGGCCAGGGTCATCAGCCCCAGCATTTT	CASSLGQGHQPQHF
TRBV29-1	TRBJ2-1	.	.	TGCAGCGTTGAGGTTACAGGGACCTCCTACAATGAGCAGTTCTTC	CSVEVTGTSYNEQFF
TRBV10-3	TRBJ1-5	TRBD1	.	TGTGCCATCAGCCGGGACAGGCATCAGCCCCAGCATTTT	CAISRDRHQPQHF
TRBV5-1	TRBJ1-1	TRBD1	.	TGCGCCAGCAGGGGGGGACAGGGCATGAACACTGAAGCTTTCTTT	CASRGGQGMNTEAFF
TRBV5-5	TRBJ2-3	TRBD2	.	TGTGCCAGCAGCCCTATAGCGGGAGTGGCAGATACGCAGTATTTT	CASSPIAGVADTQYF
TRBV12-5	TRBJ2-5	.	.	TGTGCTAGTGGGGTCCTCATGGAAGAGACCCAGTACTTC	CASGVLMEETQYF
TRBV18	TRBJ1-3	.	.	TGTGCCAGCTCACCTTCCCTATCTGGAAACACCATATATTTT	CASSPSLSGNTIYF
TRBV6-5	TRBJ1-4	.	.	TGTGCCAGCGGCTGGGCTTGGGAAAAACTGTTTTTT	CASGWAWEKLFF
TRBV11-2	TRBJ2-7	TRBD2	.	TGTGCCAGCAGCTTTAGCACGGCGCCTAGCGGGAGACAGTACGAGCAGTACTTC	CASSFSTAPSGRQYEQYF
TRBV5-6	TRBJ1-6	.	.	TGTGCCAGCAGCGCGCAGGGGCTGGGCATTTCACCCCTCCACTTT	CASSAQGLGISPLHF
TRBV10-2	TRBJ1-5	TRBD1	.	TGCGCCAGCAGTGAGTCAGGCAGGGGGATCATTTGGAGCAATCAGCCCCAGCATTTT	CASSESGRGIIWSNQPQHF
TRBV4-1	TRBJ1-1	.	.	TGCGCCAGCAGCCAAGAACGCGGGGGTGTAGCTTTCTTT	CASSQERGGVAFF
TRBV14	TRBJ1-1	.	.	TGTGCCAGCAGCCAAGGACAGAACACTGAAGCTTTCTTT	CASSQGQNTEAFF
TRBV19	TRBJ2-1	.	.	TGTGCCAGTAGTCTTTCCAGGGGATCCTACAATGAGCAGTTCTTC	CASSLSRGSYNEQFF
TRBV5-6	TRBJ1-5	.	few	TGTGCCAGCAGCTTAGGCGACCATAGCAATCAGCCCCAGCATTTT	CASSLGDHSNQPQHF
TRBV6-2/TRBV6-3	TRBJ1-2	TRBD1	.	TGTGCCAGCAGCGGGGACAGAGGAGCTAACTATGGCTACACCTTC	CASSGDRGANYGYTF